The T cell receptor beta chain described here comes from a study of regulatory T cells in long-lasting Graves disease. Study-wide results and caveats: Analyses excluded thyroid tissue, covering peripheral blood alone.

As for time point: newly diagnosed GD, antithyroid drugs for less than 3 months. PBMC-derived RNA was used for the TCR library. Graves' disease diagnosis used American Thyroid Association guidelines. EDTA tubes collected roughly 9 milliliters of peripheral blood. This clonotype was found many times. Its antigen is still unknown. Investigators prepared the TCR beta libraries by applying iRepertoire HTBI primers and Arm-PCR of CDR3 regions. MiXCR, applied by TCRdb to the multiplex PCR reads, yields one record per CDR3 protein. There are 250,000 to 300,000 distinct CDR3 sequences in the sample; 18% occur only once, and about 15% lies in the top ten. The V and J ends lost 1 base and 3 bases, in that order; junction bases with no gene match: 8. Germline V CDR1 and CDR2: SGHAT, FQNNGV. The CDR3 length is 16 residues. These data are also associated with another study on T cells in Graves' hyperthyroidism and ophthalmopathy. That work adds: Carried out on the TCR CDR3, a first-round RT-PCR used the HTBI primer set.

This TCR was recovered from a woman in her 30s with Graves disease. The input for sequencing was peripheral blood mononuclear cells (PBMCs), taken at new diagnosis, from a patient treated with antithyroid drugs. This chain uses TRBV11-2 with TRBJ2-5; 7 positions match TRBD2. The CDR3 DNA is TGTGCCAGCAGCTTAGCGGCGGGGGTCCTGAAAGAGACCCAGTACTTC. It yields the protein CASSLAAGVLKETQYF.